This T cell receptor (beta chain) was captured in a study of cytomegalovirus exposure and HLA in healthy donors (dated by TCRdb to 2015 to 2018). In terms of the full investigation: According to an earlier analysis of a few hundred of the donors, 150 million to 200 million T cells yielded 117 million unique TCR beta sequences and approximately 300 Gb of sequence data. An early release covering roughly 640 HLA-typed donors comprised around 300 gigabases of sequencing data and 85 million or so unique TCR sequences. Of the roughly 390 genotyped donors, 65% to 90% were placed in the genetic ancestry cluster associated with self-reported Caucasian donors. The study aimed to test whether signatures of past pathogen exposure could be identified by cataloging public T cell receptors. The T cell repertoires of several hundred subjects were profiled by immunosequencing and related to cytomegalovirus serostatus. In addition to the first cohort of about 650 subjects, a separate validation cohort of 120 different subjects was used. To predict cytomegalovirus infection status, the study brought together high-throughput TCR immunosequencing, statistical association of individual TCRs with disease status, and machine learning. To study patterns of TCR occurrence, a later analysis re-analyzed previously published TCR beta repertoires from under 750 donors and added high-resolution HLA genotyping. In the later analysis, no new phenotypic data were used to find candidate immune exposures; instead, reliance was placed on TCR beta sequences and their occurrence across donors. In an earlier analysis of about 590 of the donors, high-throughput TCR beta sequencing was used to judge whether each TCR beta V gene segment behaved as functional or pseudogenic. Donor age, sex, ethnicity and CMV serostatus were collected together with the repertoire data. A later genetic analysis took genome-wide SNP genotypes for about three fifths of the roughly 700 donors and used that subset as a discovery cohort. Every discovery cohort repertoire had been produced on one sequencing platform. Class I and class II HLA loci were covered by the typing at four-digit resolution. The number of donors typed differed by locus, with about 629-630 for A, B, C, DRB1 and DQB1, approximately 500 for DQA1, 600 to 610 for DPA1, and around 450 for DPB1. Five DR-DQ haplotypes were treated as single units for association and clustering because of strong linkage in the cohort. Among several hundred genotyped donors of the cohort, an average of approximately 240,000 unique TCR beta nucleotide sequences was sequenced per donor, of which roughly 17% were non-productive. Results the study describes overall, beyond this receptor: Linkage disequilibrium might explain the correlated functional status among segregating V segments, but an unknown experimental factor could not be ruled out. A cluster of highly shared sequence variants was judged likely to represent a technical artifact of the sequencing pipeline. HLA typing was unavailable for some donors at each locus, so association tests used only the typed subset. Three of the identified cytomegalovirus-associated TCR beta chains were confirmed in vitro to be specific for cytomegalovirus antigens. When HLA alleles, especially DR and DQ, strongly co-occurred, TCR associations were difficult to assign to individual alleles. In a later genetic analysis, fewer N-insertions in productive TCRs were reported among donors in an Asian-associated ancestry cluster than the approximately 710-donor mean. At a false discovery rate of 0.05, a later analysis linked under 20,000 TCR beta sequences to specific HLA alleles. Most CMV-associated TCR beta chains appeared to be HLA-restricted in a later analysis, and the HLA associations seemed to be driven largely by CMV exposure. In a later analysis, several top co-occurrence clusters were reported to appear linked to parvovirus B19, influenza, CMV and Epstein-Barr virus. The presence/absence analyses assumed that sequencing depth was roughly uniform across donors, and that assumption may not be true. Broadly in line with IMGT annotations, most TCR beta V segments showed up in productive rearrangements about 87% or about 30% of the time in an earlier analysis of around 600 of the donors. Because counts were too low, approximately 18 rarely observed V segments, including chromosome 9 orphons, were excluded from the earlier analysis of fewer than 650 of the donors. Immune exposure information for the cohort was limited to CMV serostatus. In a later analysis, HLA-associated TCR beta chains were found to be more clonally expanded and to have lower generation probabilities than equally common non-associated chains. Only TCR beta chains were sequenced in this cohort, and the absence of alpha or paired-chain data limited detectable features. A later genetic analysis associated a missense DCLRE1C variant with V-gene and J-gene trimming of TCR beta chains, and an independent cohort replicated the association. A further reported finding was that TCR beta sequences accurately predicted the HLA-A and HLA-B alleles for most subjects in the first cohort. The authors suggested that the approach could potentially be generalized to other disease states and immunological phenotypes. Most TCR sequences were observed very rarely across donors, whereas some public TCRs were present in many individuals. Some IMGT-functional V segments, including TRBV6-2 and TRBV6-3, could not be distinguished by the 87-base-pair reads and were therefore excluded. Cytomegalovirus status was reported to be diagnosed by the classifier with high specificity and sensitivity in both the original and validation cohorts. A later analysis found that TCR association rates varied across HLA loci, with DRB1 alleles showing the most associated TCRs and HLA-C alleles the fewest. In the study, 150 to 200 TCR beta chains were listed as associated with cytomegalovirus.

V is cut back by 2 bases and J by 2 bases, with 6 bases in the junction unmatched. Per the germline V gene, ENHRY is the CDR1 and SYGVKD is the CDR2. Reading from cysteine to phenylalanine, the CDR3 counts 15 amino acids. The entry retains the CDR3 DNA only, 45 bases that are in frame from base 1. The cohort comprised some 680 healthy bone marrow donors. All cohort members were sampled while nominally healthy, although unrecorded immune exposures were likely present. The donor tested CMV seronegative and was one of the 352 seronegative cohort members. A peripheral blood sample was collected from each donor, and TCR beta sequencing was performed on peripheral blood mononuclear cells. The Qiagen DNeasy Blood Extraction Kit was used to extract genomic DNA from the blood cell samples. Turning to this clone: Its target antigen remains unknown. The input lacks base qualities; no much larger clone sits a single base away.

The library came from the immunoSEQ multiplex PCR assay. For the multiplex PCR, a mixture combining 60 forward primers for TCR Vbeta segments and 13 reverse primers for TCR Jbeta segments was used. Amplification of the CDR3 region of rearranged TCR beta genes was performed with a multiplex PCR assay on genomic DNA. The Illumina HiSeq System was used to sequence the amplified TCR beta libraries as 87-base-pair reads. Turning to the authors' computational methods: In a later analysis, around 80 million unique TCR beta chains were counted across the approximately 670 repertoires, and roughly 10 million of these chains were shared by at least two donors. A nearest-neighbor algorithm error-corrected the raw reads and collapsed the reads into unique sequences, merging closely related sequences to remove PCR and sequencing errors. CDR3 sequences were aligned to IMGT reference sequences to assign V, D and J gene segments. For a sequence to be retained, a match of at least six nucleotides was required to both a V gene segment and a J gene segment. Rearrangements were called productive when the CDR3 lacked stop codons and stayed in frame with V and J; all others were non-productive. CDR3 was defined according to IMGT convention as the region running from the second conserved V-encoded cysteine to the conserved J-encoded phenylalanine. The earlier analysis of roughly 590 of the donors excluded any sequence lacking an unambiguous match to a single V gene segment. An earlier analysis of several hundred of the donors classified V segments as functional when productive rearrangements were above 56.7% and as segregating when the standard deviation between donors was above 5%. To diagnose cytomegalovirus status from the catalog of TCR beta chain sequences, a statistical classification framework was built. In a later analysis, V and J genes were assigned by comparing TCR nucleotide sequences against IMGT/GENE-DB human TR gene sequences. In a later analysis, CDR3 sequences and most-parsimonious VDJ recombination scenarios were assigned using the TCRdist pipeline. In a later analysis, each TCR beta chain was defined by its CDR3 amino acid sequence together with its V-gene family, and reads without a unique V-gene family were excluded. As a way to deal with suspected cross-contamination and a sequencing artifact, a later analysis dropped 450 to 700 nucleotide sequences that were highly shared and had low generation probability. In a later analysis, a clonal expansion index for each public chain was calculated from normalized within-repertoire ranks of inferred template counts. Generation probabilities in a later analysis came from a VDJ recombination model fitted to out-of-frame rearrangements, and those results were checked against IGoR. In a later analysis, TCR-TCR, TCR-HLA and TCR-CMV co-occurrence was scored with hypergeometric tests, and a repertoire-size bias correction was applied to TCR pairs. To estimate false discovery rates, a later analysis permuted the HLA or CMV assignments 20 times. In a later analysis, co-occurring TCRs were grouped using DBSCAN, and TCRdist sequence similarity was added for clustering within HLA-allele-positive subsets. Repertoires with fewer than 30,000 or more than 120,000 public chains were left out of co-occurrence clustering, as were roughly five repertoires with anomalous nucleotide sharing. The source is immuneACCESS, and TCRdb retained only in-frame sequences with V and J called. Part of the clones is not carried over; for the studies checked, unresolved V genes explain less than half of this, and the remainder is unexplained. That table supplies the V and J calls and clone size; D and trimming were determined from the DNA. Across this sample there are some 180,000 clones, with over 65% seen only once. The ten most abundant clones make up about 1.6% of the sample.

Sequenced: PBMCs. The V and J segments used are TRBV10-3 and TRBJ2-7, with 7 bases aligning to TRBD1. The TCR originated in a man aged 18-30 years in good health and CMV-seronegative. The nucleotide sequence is TGTGCCATCAGTGAGACAGGGACAGTAACCTACGAGCAGTACTTC. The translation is CAISETGTVTYEQYF.